Included here is one T cell receptor (beta chain) sequence, with context. This clone has a single count. Its specific antigen is unknown. Base qualities are missing; no much larger clone stands one base away. This specimen belongs to a study of Tregs in tolerant kidney transplant recipients (dated by TCRdb to about 2019). Turning to the overall study: Transplants used related donors with nonmyeloablative bone marrow transplantation; mixed chimerism was transient in the human trials. The study used TCRbeta sequencing to identify donor-specific regulatory T cells before combined kidney and bone marrow transplantation, then tracked those cells after transplant. Overall study results and their limits: The most biologically relevant and donor-specific TCRbeta repertoire appeared to be identified by expanding Tregs with activated donor B cells. The study was constrained by small patient numbers, and validation of the findings is required in larger populations and under other immunosuppression protocols. In tolerant patients, donor-specific Tregs expanded more than Tregs overall, which suggests antigen-driven rather than nonspecific expansion. For some patients, the PCR primers changed as time went on, which meant samples from those patients could not be compared with one another at the nucleotide level. Biological reproducibility was not directly assessed, although technical replication error appeared to be minimal.

In the paper's terms, the time point label means: blood sample drawn before combined kidney and bone marrow transplant. Thawed PBMCs were FACS-sorted into unstimulated Tregs (CD4+CD25+CD127-), CD4+ non-Tregs (CD4+CD25-), CD4 cells and CD8 cells. The patients were 4 recipients of combined kidney and bone marrow transplants from the ITN036ST trial, and samples were available only for these trial subjects. Healthy control blood was processed by Ficoll density gradient to PBMCs and cryopreserved; patient PBMCs were collected before and after transplant. CDR1 is given as LGHNA and CDR2 as YSLEER, both from the germline V gene. Spanning cysteine to phenylalanine, the CDR3 consists of 18 amino acids. The entry retains the CDR3 DNA only, 54 bases that are in frame from base 1. V has 5 bases trimmed and J has 1 base trimmed; junction bases matching no gene number 10. For TCRbeta CDR3 sequencing, genomic DNA was extracted from sorted cells using the QIAGEN DNeasy Blood and Tissue Kit. High-throughput TCRbeta CDR3 sequencing, which included PCR amplification with bias correction and internal controls, was done commercially through immunoSEQ. In the source study's methods: Unique productive TCRbeta sequences were defined by CDR3 nucleotide sequence when primers matched and otherwise by CDR3 amino acid sequence together with Vbeta and Jbeta genes. As a correction for sorting error, sequences shared between sorted populations at a frequency ratio of 2:1 or less were discarded, and the remaining shared sequences were assigned to the higher population. Sequences were defined as donor-reactive when expanded at least 5-fold in CFSE-low cells versus unstimulated cells and present at a frequency of at least 0.01% in CFSE-low cells. Jensen-Shannon divergence calculated on the top 100 TCRbeta sequences ranked by frequency was used to measure repertoire divergence. For samples with multiple sequencing runs, sorting error was corrected in each run separately before the runs were combined. TCRdb re-hosts the immuneACCESS table, in-frame sequences only. Its copies lack some clones; in the studies checked, an unresolved V gene accounts for under half of them, and the cause for the rest is not known. V and J calls and clone size come straight from that table; D and trimming were deduced from the DNA. Present in this sample are some 66,000 clones, more than 90% of which were seen just once. Together, the top ten hold 9.5% to 13% of the sample.

Sequenced material: CD8+ T cells from blood, taken before the transplant. The TCR comes from a human donor who received a combined kidney and bone marrow transplant. The chain is made from TRBV4-3 and TRBJ1-3; the central 11 bases match TRBD1. The nucleotides are TGCGCCAGCAGCTCATTCCGGGACAGGGGGATGTCTGGAAACACCATATATTTT. It is translated as CASSSFRDRGMSGNTIYF.